The next 21 T cell receptor beta chains were all read from a single sample in a study of siplizumab effects on memory and regulatory T cells. The repertoire was sequenced with immunoSEQ multiplex PCR; TCRdb's copy has only in-frame clones and lacks some. Here the sample spans 5,500 to 7,500 clones, approximately 60% being singletons. Sequences were obtained from effector memory CD8+ T cells sorted from blood. As to subset: unstimulated CD8+ effector memory T cells. All receptors derive from a human donor in good health.

The gene calls are TRBV4-3 and TRBJ2-1, with 11 bases aligning to TRBD1. Germline CDR1 is LGHNA and CDR2 is YSLEER. The CDR3 has 16 residues. Unmatched junction bases numbered 9, after V lost 5 bases and J lost 6 bases. The CDR3 DNA reads TGCGCCAGCAGCTCCGGGACAGGGGGTAAATTCAATGAGCAGTTCTTC. This encodes CASSSGTGGKFNEQFF.

The chain employs TRBV9 and TRBJ2-1; perhaps TRBD2 as D (6 bases). CDR1 is SGDLS and CDR2 is YYNGEE in the germline V gene. The CDR3 loop spans 14 amino acids. V dropped 2 bases and J dropped 9 bases, with 15 bases sitting between them. Here the CDR3 DNA reads TGTGCCAGCAGCGTCGCATCTAGCGCAGGTGAGCAGTTCTTC. This translates into CASSVASSAGEQFF.

In this sample, this clone turned up once. Other DNA sequences in this specimen translate into the identical CDR3. V gene TRBV4-3 combines with J gene TRBJ2-1, with D perhaps TRBD2 (6 bases). The CDR3 sequence is 14 residues long. Germline CDR1 is LGHNA and CDR2 is YSLEER. V lost 0 bases and J lost 6, with 9 bases in between. The CDR3 loop reads CASSQDLGGNEQFF. Here the CDR3 DNA reads TGCGCCAGCAGCCAAGACCTGGGAGGCAATGAGCAGTTCTTC.

V gene TRBV19 combines with J gene TRBJ2-3; tentative D call: TRBD1 (6 bases). CDR1 and CDR2 from the germline V gene are LNHDA and SQIVND (reference sequence). V lost 5 bases and J 0 bases, leaving 12 bases between the germline ends. This CDR3 is built from 15 residues. The CDR3 DNA is TGTGCCAGTAGTTCAACAGGGAGTAGCACAGATACGCAGTATTTT. This encodes CASSSTGSSTDTQYF.

This rearrangement joins TRBV28 to TRBJ2-1, with D possibly being TRBD2 (5 bases). V was cut by 6 bases and J by 4 bases, with 13 bases left in between. The CDR3 spans 14 residues. Per the germline V gene, CDR1 is MDHEN and CDR2 is SYDVKM. CDR3 nucleotides: TGTGCCAGCAGCGAACTAGAGGGATACAATGAGCAGTTCTTC. This sequence encodes CASSELEGYNEQFF. The variable domain in full, with the rest retrieved from reference TRBV28 and TRBJ2-1, is DVKVTQSSRYLVKRTGEKVFLECVQDMDHENMFWYRQDPGLGLRLIYFSYDVKMKEKGDIPEGYSVSREKKERFSLILESASTNQTSMYLCASSELEGYNEQFFGPGTRLTVL.

As regards this clone: Other DNA sequences in the sample encode the same CDR3. The chain links TRBV19 to TRBJ1-5; D uncertain. The CDR3 is 10 residues long. V shed 8 bases and J shed 4 bases, with 3 bases lying between them. Germline V gene data show CDR1 as LNHDA and CDR2 as SQIVND (reference sequence). This chain's CDR3 is CASGNQPQHF. The CDR3 DNA reads TGTGCCAGTGGAAATCAGCCCCAGCATTTT.

The chain uses TRBV6-4 and TRBJ2-3; D gene uncertain. Germline V lookup: CDR1 MRHNA, CDR2 SNTAGT. This CDR3 is built from 13 residues. The V gene lost 6 bases and the J gene lost 0 bases, with 7 bases spanning the gap. CDR3 region: CASSDASTDTQYF. CDR3 coding DNA: TGTGCCAGCAGCGACGCGAGCACAGATACGCAGTATTTT.

The J gene is TRBJ1-1, the V gene TRBV28; 7 bases map to TRBD1. V shed 6 bases and J 2 bases; nucleotides not matched to a gene: 6. Germline V gene lookup returns CDR1 MDHEN and CDR2 SYDVKM. The CDR3 runs to 14 residues. CDR3 DNA sequence: TGTGCCAGCAGATTCGGGACAGTTAACACTGAAGCTTTCTTT. Translation gives CASRFGTVNTEAFF.

The rearrangement uses TRBV29-1 and TRBJ2-7, with TRBD1 matching over 9 bases. Germline trimming cut 4 bases from V and 0 bases from J; bases unmatched to any gene: 4. CDR3 length: 14 residues. The germline V gene encodes CDR1 SQVTM and CDR2 ANQGSEA. In DNA form, the CDR3 reads TGCAGCGTTGCCGGGACAGGGCTCTCCTACGAGCAGTACTTC. This gives the protein CSVAGTGLSYEQYF.

This chain links TRBV6-4 with TRBJ2-1; D possibly corresponds to TRBD1 (5 bases). Germline CDR1 reads MRHNA; CDR2 reads SNTAGT. The V end was cut by 0 bases, the J end by 9 bases, with 15 bases between. CDR3 size: 15 residues. The CDR3 DNA reads as TGTGCCAGCAGTGACTCCCCTGGACAATCTGGTGAGCAGTTCTTC. Encoded protein: CASSDSPGQSGEQFF.

The chain uses TRBV4-3 and TRBJ2-3; 10 bases agree with TRBD2. This CDR3 comprises 17 residues. V dropped 0 bases and J dropped 6; count of bases not matched to a gene: 9. CDR1 and CDR2 from the germline V gene are LGHNA and YSLEER. The chain's CDR3 is CASSQEWQRGGSDTQYF. In DNA, the CDR3 is TGCGCCAGCAGCCAAGAATGGCAGCGGGGGGGCTCGGATACGCAGTATTTT.

The CDR3 DNA sequence: TGCGCCAGCACCGCGGAGGGCACTGAAGCTTTCTTT. It codes for CASTAEGTEAFF. The V and J genes are TRBV5-1 and TRBJ1-1; D uncertain. This CDR3 spans 12 amino acids. Germline V gene lookup returns CDR1 SGHRS and CDR2 YFSETQ. Trimming removed 6 bases from V and 4 bases from J, with 10 bases in between.

The chain is built from TRBV27 and TRBJ2-1; D might be TRBD2 (7 bases). Germline CDR1 MNHEY, CDR2 SMNVEV (reference sequence). V was cut by 10 bases and J by 5 bases, with 15 bases left in between. The CDR3 consists of 13 residues. The CDR3 loop reads CATLRGGDNEQFF. The DNA of the CDR3 is TGTGCCACCCTTCGCGGGGGCGACAATGAGCAGTTCTTC.

The chain links TRBV7-3 to TRBJ1-6; TRBD1 might be the D (5 bases). Trimming took off 5 bases at V and 8 bases at J, with 16 bases between the two ends. CDR3 length: 15 residues. Germline V gives CDR1 SGHTA, CDR2 FQGTGA. The CDR3 loop reads CASSLGPTPDSPLHF. CDR3 in DNA: TGTGCCAGCAGCCTGGGACCGACCCCTGATTCACCCCTCCACTTT.

The gene calls are TRBV4-3 and TRBJ1-2; D is possibly TRBD1 (5 bases). CDR1 and CDR2 (germline): LGHNA, YSLEER. The CDR3 runs 16 residues. V was trimmed by 4 bases and J by 3 bases, leaving 18 bases between them. This CDR3 is CASSLAPGGGDYGYTF. The CDR3 bases are TGCGCCAGCAGCCTTGCCCCGGGCGGGGGAGACTATGGCTACACCTTC.

This clone has a single count. The V gene is TRBV7-8, the J gene TRBJ2-1; 11 bases line up with TRBD2. The germline V gene encodes CDR1 SGHVS and CDR2 FQNEAQ. The V gene end was trimmed by 5 bases and the J gene end by 6 bases; junction bases not matched to a gene: 6. The CDR3 length is 15 residues. The CDR3 protein is CASSQDSGGANEQFF. CDR3 sequence (DNA): TGTGCCAGCAGCCAAGATAGCGGGGGGGCCAATGAGCAGTTCTTC.

This clone showed up just a few times. The rearrangement uses TRBV30 and TRBJ1-1, with D unresolved. The germline gives CDR1 GTSNPN, CDR2 SVGIG (reference sequence). This CDR3 comprises 12 residues. V dropped 0 bases and J dropped 9 bases, with 11 bases sitting between them. This CDR3 reads CAWSVSLGKAFF. The DNA of the CDR3 is TGTGCCTGGAGTGTTTCCCTCGGGAAAGCTTTCTTT.

This rearrangement joins TRBV6-4 to TRBJ2-3; D not resolved. Deletions cut 2 bases from V and 1 base from J, with 7 bases between. Germline-derived CDR1 and CDR2 are MRHNA and SNTAGT. This CDR3 has 14 residues. The CDR3 loop is CASSDAAGTDTQYF. For the CDR3, the DNA is TGTGCCAGCAGTGACGCGGCGGGCACAGATACGCAGTATTTT.

This clone has only a few counts. V and J are TRBV5-4 and TRBJ2-7, with D tentatively TRBD2 (6 bases). There are 15 residues in the CDR3. Trimming took off 4 bases at V and 0 bases at J, with 14 bases between the two ends. Germline V gene lookup returns CDR1 SGHNT and CDR2 YYREEE (reference sequence). For the CDR3, the DNA is TGTGCCAGCAGCCAAGATCACGGGAGCTCCTACGAGCAGTACTTC. Its translation is CASSQDHGSSYEQYF.

This rearrangement joins TRBV9 to TRBJ2-7; D tentatively fits TRBD1 or TRBD2 (6 bases each). With 0 bases removed from V and 3 bases from J, the gap between germline ends came to 13 bases. This CDR3 has 15 residues. Germline V CDR1 and CDR2: SGDLS, YYNGEE. The CDR3 is CASSVGGTRIYEQYF. In DNA form, the CDR3 reads TGTGCCAGCAGCGTAGGCGGGACACGGATCTACGAGCAGTACTTC.

This clone was recorded a few times. CDR3 DNA: TGTGCCAGTAGTATAGGAGGGGCTTACACCGGGGAGCTGTTTTTT. Protein sequence: CASSIGGAYTGELFF. The V call is TRBV19, the J call TRBJ2-2; the D gene could be TRBD1 or TRBD2 (5 bases each). The CDR3 consists of 15 residues. CDR1 LNHDA and CDR2 SQIVND come from the germline V gene (reference sequence). Trimming removed 1 base at V and 3 bases at J, with 9 bases between.